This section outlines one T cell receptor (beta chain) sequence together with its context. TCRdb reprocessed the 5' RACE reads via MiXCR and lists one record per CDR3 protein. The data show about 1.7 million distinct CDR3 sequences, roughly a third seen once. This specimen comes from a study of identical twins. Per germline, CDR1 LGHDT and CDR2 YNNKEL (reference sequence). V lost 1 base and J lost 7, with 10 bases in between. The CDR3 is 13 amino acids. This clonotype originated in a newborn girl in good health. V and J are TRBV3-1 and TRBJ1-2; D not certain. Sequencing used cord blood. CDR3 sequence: CASSQATARGYTF. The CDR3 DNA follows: TGTGCCAGCAGCCAAGCTACAGCGCGTGGCTACACCTTC.